These 28 T cell receptor beta chains share one sample of origin, sequenced in a study of read filtering for tumor transcriptome and immune sequencing. This library used roughly 400 ng RNA and molecular barcoded adaptors spanning alpha/delta and beta/gamma chains. Via MiXCR, TCRdb re-called the reads, giving one row per CDR3 protein. In the table there are thousands of distinct CDR3 sequences, about 17% of which are singletons. The sample comprised a population of CD138-negative cells sorted from bone marrow. The receptors here all came from a donor at least 40 years old with multiple myeloma.

This clonotype is labeled large. This CDR3 is CSARDFQGQTQYF. CDR3 sequence (DNA): TGCAGTGCTAGAGATTTCCAGGGACAGACCCAGTACTTC. J is TRBJ2-1 and V is TRBV20-1; perhaps D is TRBD1 or TRBD2 (5 bases each). The tail of the sequence fits TRBJ2-5 better, so the J call may be wrong. The CDR3 is 13 amino acids. Germline values: CDR1 DFQATT, CDR2 SNEGSKA (reference sequence).

This clonotype was recorded at least ten times. The chain employs TRBV12-3 or TRBV12-4 and TRBJ1-6, with TRBD1 matching over 9 bases. The CDR3 length is 15 residues. The junction had 2 bases not matched to a gene; V was cut back by 1 base and J by 7 bases. The chain's CDR3 is CASSLGTGANSPLHF. DNA of the CDR3: TGTGCCAGCAGTTTAGGGACAGGGGCAAATTCACCCCTCCACTTT.

This clonotype was counted a few times. This chain links TRBV9 with TRBJ1-3, with TRBD1 identical over 8 bases. CDR1 and CDR2 (germline): SGDLS, YYNGEE. The J segment lost 3 bases and the V segment lost 0 bases, leaving 2 bases of the junction unmatched. The CDR3 has 15 residues. As DNA, the CDR3 is TGTGCCAGCAGCGTAGAGACAGGGGTTGGAAACACCATATATTTT. Translated: CASSVETGVGNTIYF.

This clonotype was detected many times. J is TRBJ1-3 and V is TRBV7-9, with unresolved D. V was cut by 2 bases and J by 4 bases, with 3 bases left in between. Looked up from germline, CDR1 is SEHNR and CDR2 is FQNEAQ (reference sequence). CDR3 size: 12 residues. For the CDR3, the DNA is TGTGCCAGCAGCTTACAGGGAAACACCATATATTTT. Amino acid sequence: CASSLQGNTIYF.

This clonotype is termed medium-sized. The J gene is TRBJ2-7, the V gene TRBV20-1, with 9 positions matching TRBD1. J was trimmed by 3 bases and V by 3 bases; bases with no gene match: 6. The CDR3 has 14 residues. Per the germline V gene, CDR1 is DFQATT and CDR2 is SNEGSKA (reference sequence). CDR3 DNA: TGCAGTGCTAGTGAGGGACAGGGTAGCTACGAGCAGTACTTC. As protein: CSASEGQGSYEQYF.

There are a few counts of this clonotype. At one end, the junction sequence differs from germline, possibly due to a read error. The genes are TRBV29-1 and TRBJ2-1; D remains ambiguous. The CDR3 covers 14 residues. CDR1 SQVTM and CDR2 ANQGSEA come from the germline V gene. This CDR3 is CSVAQVGMSNERFF. CDR3 bases: TGCAGCGTTGCCCAGGTCGGAATGAGCAATGAGCGGTTCTTC.

This clonotype has ten or more counts. V and J are TRBV6-2 or TRBV6-3 and TRBJ2-7, with 12 positions matching TRBD2. CDR3 size: 14 residues. Germline V gene sequence: CDR1 MNHEY, CDR2 SVGEGT. V shed 6 bases and J 2 bases; nucleotides not matched to a gene: 2. The chain's CDR3 is CASSTSGGPYEQYF. DNA of the CDR3: TGTGCCAGCAGCACTAGCGGGGGGCCCTACGAGCAGTACTTC.

This clonotype was observed many times. This rearrangement joins TRBV28 to TRBJ1-1; 7 nucleotides agree with TRBD1. This CDR3 is built from 14 residues. The V and J ends lost 6 bases and 4 bases, in that order; junction bases with no gene match: 8. Per germline, CDR1 MDHEN and CDR2 SYDVKM. The DNA for the CDR3 is TGTGCCAGCAGGCGAGGGGGCGCGTCCACTGAAGCTTTCTTT. This sequence encodes CASRRGGASTEAFF.

This clonotype was seen ten or more times. DNA of the CDR3: TGTGCCAGCAGCTCCGCCCTACTAGCGGGGGGACCCTACTTC. Translation: CASSSALLAGGPYF. The chain couples TRBV7-2 to TRBJ2-5, with 12 bases fitting TRBD2. The CDR3 spans 14 residues. The V gene's germline CDR1 is SGHTA and CDR2 FQGNSA. V lost 4 bases to trimming and J lost 14 bases; unmatched junction nucleotides: 11.

This chain joins TRBV6-6 and TRBJ2-6; the D is unclear. The CDR3 is made up of 13 amino acids. Germline V gene data show CDR1 as MNHNY and CDR2 as SVGAGI (reference sequence). V was shortened by 7 bases and J by 0 bases, with 4 bases between the two germline ends. The CDR3 nucleotides are TGTGCCAGCAAAGCCTCTGGGGCCAACGTCCTGACTTTC. Its translation is CASKASGANVLTF.

In this sample, this clonotype turned up many times. A junction boundary mismatches the germline segment, possibly from a read error. The chain employs TRBV29-1 and TRBJ2-7, with D maybe TRBD1 (6 bases). CDR1 and CDR2 from the germline V gene are SQVTM and ANQGSEA. This CDR3 comprises 13 residues. The chain's CDR3 is CSVEGQGPYVQYF. DNA for the CDR3: TGCAGCGTTGAGGGGCAGGGGCCCTACGTGCAGTACTTC.

By share, this clonotype ranks as large. The chain joins TRBV11-3 to TRBJ2-1, with no clear D. The CDR3 is made up of 13 amino acids. The germline CDR1 and CDR2 sequences are SGHNT and YENEEA. The V end lost 5 bases, the J end lost 0 bases, and 5 bases lay between the germline ends. CDR3 in DNA: TGTGCCAGCAGCGCCAGCTCCTACAATGAGCAGTTCTTC. Protein product: CASSASSYNEQFF. The entire variable domain, with the rest obtained from reference TRBV11-3 and TRBJ2-1, is as follows: EAGVVQSPRYKIIEKKQPVAFWCNPISGHNTLYWYLQNLGQGPELLIRYENEEAVDDSQLPKDRFSAERLKGVDSTLKIQPAELGDSAVYLCASSASSYNEQFFGPGTRLTVL.

This clonotype was observed many times. The chain joins TRBV28 to TRBJ2-1; D is perhaps TRBD1 (5 bases). V was shortened by 5 bases and J by 6 bases, with 11 bases between the two germline ends. Germline-derived CDR1 and CDR2 are MDHEN and SYDVKM. The CDR3 has 13 residues. In nucleotides, the CDR3 is TGTGCCAGCAGTCTCGACAGCTCCAATGAGCAGTTCTTC. Amino acids: CASSLDSSNEQFF.

A few counts support this clonotype. Likely a read error: the CDR3 ends without its conserved phenylalanine or tryptophan. This rearrangement joins TRBV20-1 to TRBJ2-3; 12 nucleotides agree with TRBD1. The CDR3 has 15 residues. V shed 0 bases, J shed 7 bases, and the junction held 5 bases outside the gene matches. Germline CDR1 reads DFQATT; CDR2 reads SNEGSKA (reference sequence). CDR3 sequence reads: CSARDGDRGQNTQYL. CDR3 coding DNA: TGCAGTGCTAGAGACGGGGACAGGGGGCAAAATACGCAGTATCTT.

At least ten counts were recorded for this clonotype. This chain links TRBV28 with TRBJ2-1; 8 bases match TRBD2. The germline gives CDR1 MDHEN, CDR2 SYDVKM. The CDR3 consists of 14 residues. J gave up 7 bases and V 7 bases, and 9 bases lay outside the gene matches. The CDR3 nucleotides read TGTGCCAGCAAGGACGGGGGGGCGAGGAATGAGCAGTTCTTC. It translates to CASKDGGARNEQFF.

This clonotype was recorded a few times. This may be a read error, as it is one base from a much larger clone. The chain joins TRBV20-1 to TRBJ1-3, with D possibly being TRBD1 (5 bases). The CDR3 sequence is 13 residues long. CDR1 is DFQATT and CDR2 is SNEGSKA in the germline V gene (reference sequence). The CDR3 is CGAKQGSGNTIYF. CDR3 sequence (DNA): TGCGGTGCTAAGCAGGGCTCTGGAAACACCATATATTTT.

Ten or more counts support this clonotype. The chain links TRBV6-5 to TRBJ1-5; possible D gene TRBD1, 5 bases. The length of the CDR3 is 14 residues. V dropped 6 bases and J dropped 2 bases, with 11 bases sitting between them. From germline, CDR1 is MNHEY and CDR2 SVGAGI. Here the CDR3 DNA reads TGTGCCAGCAGCCGAAGGGGAGGCAATCAGCCCCAGCATTTT. This translates into CASSRRGGNQPQHF.

This clonotype was observed at least ten times. J is TRBJ2-2 and V is TRBV4-3; TRBD2 matches 9 bases. V was clipped by 1 base and J by 6 bases; unmatched bases: 6. Germline V lookup: CDR1 LGHNA, CDR2 YSLEER. The length of the CDR3 is 16 residues. This chain's CDR3 is CASSQAAGGYPGELFF. Here the CDR3 DNA reads TGCGCCAGCAGCCAAGCAGCGGGGGGCTACCCCGGGGAGCTGTTTTTT.

By share, this clonotype counts as medium-sized. The chain has TRBV20-1 and TRBJ2-1, with TRBD2 identical over 12 bases. The CDR3 consists of 14 residues. The germline CDR1 and CDR2 sequences are DFQATT and SNEGSKA (reference sequence). V was clipped by 1 base and J by 9 bases; unmatched bases: 4. CDR3 residues: CSARGLAGVGEQFF. CDR3 DNA: TGCAGTGCTAGAGGACTAGCGGGAGTGGGTGAGCAGTTCTTC.

To note about this clonotype: Mismatch with germline at one junction end may stem from a read error. The chain joins TRBV7-9 to TRBJ2-1; the match to TRBD2 covers 7 bases. From germline, CDR1 is SEHNR and CDR2 FQNEAQ (reference sequence). The CDR3 totals 16 residues. The CDR3 reads CASSPATSTLKGEQSF. Written as DNA, the CDR3 is TGTGCCAGCAGCCCTGCGACTAGCACCCTTAAGGGTGAGCAGTCCTTC.

Comments on this clonotype: A single base separates this from a much larger clone, so it may be a read error. The J gene is TRBJ2-1, the V gene TRBV6-2 or TRBV6-3; 7 nucleotides line up with TRBD2. Per the germline V gene, CDR1 is MNHEY and CDR2 is SVGEGT. There are 15 residues in the CDR3. CDR3 sequence: CANSLTGGPYNEQFF. DNA of the CDR3: TGTGCCAACAGTCTAACGGGGGGACCCTACAATGAGCAGTTCTTC.

This clonotype was counted at least ten times. A much larger clone sits a single nucleotide away, making a read error possible. The genes are TRBV20-1 and TRBJ2-1; 11 bases are a match to TRBD2. Trimming at V came to 1 base and at J to 12 bases, leaving 14 bases not matched to a gene. Germline V CDR1 and CDR2: DFQATT, SNEGSKA (reference sequence). CDR3 size: 16 residues. CDR3 protein: CSARVPSGGFKLAQFF. CDR3 coding DNA: TGCAGTGCTAGAGTCCCTAGCGGGGGGTTCAAATTAGCGCAGTTCTTC.

Concerning this clonotype itself: One base away lies a much larger clone, so this may be a sequencing read error. The genes are TRBV10-1 and TRBJ2-5; a possible D gene is TRBD2 (6 bases). The CDR3 sequence is 16 residues long. CDR1 is WNHNN, CDR2 SYGVQD, per germline (reference sequence). CDR3 loop: CASGEAGGEYQETRYF. The CDR3, as DNA: TGCGCCAGCGGAGAGGCAGGAGGGGAGTACCAAGAGACCCGGTACTTC.

On this clonotype itself: A far bigger clonotype differs at one base, so this is likely a read error. The missing conserved phenylalanine or tryptophan at the end of this CDR3 makes a read error likely. The V and J genes are TRBV5-1 and TRBJ2-3; 11 bases fit TRBD2. Germline V CDR1 and CDR2: SGHRS, YFSETQ. The CDR3 has 18 residues. Here the CDR3 DNA reads TGTGCCAGCAGCTTGGTGCCTAGCGGGGGGCCTAGCACAGATACGCAGTATGTT. Residues: CASSLVPSGGPSTDTQYV.

This chain connects TRBV7-6 to TRBJ2-7; D is ambiguous. Trimming took off 1 base at V and 2 bases at J, with 9 bases between the two ends. CDR3 length: 14 amino acids. CDR1 is SGHVS and CDR2 is FNYEAQ in the germline V gene. The CDR3 nucleotides read TGTGCCAGCAGCTTAGTTGCAGCTCCCTACGAGCAGTACTTC. This gives the protein CASSLVAAPYEQYF. The entire variable domain, with the rest obtained from reference TRBV7-6 and TRBJ2-7, is as follows: GAGVSQSPRYKVTKRGQDVALRCDPISGHVSLYWYRQALGQGPEFLTYFNYEAQQDKSGLPNDRFSAERPEGSISTLTIQRTEQRDSAMYRCASSLVAAPYEQYFGPGTRLTVT.

A word on this clonotype: A much larger clone lies a single base off, so this may be a read error. This chain uses TRBV11-3 with TRBJ1-5; no reliable D call. Germline lookup yields CDR1 SGHNT and CDR2 YENEEA. The CDR3 totals 15 residues. Trimming removed 5 bases from V and 6 bases from J, with 17 bases in between. This CDR3 is CASSSGYSSAQPQHF. For the CDR3, the DNA is TGTGCCAGCAGCAGTGGGTACAGTTCGGCTCAGCCCCAGCATTTT. The variable domain in full, completed from reference TRBV11-3 and TRBJ1-5, reads EAGVVQSPRYKIIEKKQPVAFWCNPISGHNTLYWYLQNLGQGPELLIRYENEEAVDDSQLPKDRFSAERLKGVDSTLKIQPAELGDSAVYLCASSSGYSSAQPQHFGDGTRLSIL.

This clonotype rates as medium-sized. This rearrangement joins TRBV7-2 to TRBJ2-2; 8 nucleotides line up with TRBD1. Germline CDR1 is SGHTA and CDR2 is FQGNSA. After removal of 1 base from V and 4 bases from J, the junction contained 5 bases not matched to a gene. This CDR3 region has 16 residues. CDR3 DNA: TGTGCCAGCAGCTTAGTTTCAGGGGGCGGCACCGGGGAGCTGTTTTTT. It yields the protein CASSLVSGGGTGELFF.

This clonotype is large within its sample. The DNA of the CDR3 is TGCAGTGCTAGACCCCGGACTAGCGGGAGCTCCTACGAGCAGTACTTC. This codes for CSARPRTSGSSYEQYF. The rearrangement joins TRBV20-1 to TRBJ2-1; 13 positions agree with TRBD2. Near its end, the DNA agrees better with TRBJ2-7, so the J call may be wrong. The CDR3 has 16 amino acids. The germline CDR1 and CDR2 sequences are DFQATT and SNEGSKA (reference sequence).